Reported below is one TCR beta chain. The specificity of this receptor is unknown. The data derive from a study of T cell clusters in autoimmune cytopenias (dated by TCRdb to the late 2010s). Background on the whole study: Of the 45 or so healthy donor controls, around 23 were female, and the group had a mean age of 56 years and a median age of roughly 62 years. Per sample, TRB sequencing gave a median depth of roughly 50,000 reads and a median of approximately 2,400 distinct TRB clonotypes. Autoimmune hepatitis repertoires were compared against 20 to 25 age- and sex-matched healthy donors. The goal of the study was to find out whether patients with autoimmune cytopenia have a disease-specific immune repertoire signature that could be used as a blood-based biomarker. For primary cytopenia the controls were about 25 age-matched healthy donors, whereas for secondary cytopenia the controls were approximately 15 age-matched CLL patients. Alongside healthy, CLL and autoimmune hepatitis controls, autoimmune cytopenia patients had their peripheral blood TRB and IGH repertoires sequenced at active disease and again during treatment follow-up.

For each sample, TRB amplification used 200 to 250 ng of peripheral blood genomic DNA, equal to about 37,000 genome equivalents. TRB rearrangements were amplified by multiplex PCR using a touch-down protocol with TRB-A and TRB-B primer pools mixed in one tube. Illumina adapters and sample indices were added to the amplicons through two consecutive PCR reactions performed with Phusion HS II polymerase. Amplicons were gel-purified with the NucleoSpin Gel and PCR Clean-up kit, then quantified by Qubit and quality-checked on an Agilent 2100 Bioanalyzer. Libraries were sequenced on an Illumina MiSeq using 600-cycle, single-indexed, paired-end runs. Regarding the original processing steps: MiXCR version 2.1.12, together with the default MiXCR reference library, was used to align and assemble the TRB reads. A clone was defined by each unique CDR3 nucleotide sequence, and analysis was restricted to productive sequences with at least two reads. Alpha-parameterized diversity profiles (alpha 0 to 5), including the Shannon (alpha 1) and Simpson (alpha 2) indices, were computed with an R script to assess repertoire diversity. The tcR package was used to compute combinatorial TRB VJ usage, which was then compared between cohorts by principal component analysis with ade4. Using GLIPH, TCRbeta CDR3s were clustered on pairs of cohorts matched for age and read depth, and a Wilcoxon test was used to compare cluster frequencies. TCRdb reprocessed the reads and provides one entry for every CDR3 protein sequence; no DNA is given. TCRdb's processing, not the authors' own work, is the source of the V and J calls. The table of this sample itemizes around 7,700 distinct CDR3 sequences. Of the sample, around 4.8% is held by the ten largest clones.

From a lookup of the germline V gene, CDR1 and CDR2 are LGHNA and YNFKEQ. The CDR3 has 14 amino acids, counting the end cysteine and phenylalanine. No DNA is recorded. The investigation overall reported the following: Compared with active autoimmune hepatitis patients, healthy donors had almost three times as many exclusive TRB clusters, a finding consistent with an autoimmunity-wide signature. TRB repertoire shifts, with less even repertoires observed in secondary cytopenia and CLL, were mostly attributed to lymphoma bias rather than autoimmunity. GLIPH results suggested that primary autoimmune cytopenia patients were missing physiological T cell clusters, with around 51 clusters found only in healthy donors compared with roughly 15 found only in patients. In the comparison of secondary cytopenia with CLL, the cluster-lack signature was not observed, apparently because the dominant lymphoma-associated repertoire masked the signature. The T cell clusters were defined only in silico, and the functional role of the clusters still needed to be validated experimentally.

The same specimen was also included in a second study, on T cell repertoires in aging, cancer and after chemotherapy. From the second report: The donors fell into six age groups ranging from 30 or younger to 70 or older, and each group had at least three individuals. TCR repertoires from healthy donor controls were recorded over periods of several months to years and showed clear clonal overlap between repeated samplings. Some 9 million TCR reads were contained in the full dataset. Significantly lower blood TCR diversity and higher clonality were observed in untreated patients with hematological or solid cancers than in age-matched healthy donors. In healthy donors, the decline in TCR diversity with age was mainly explained by loss of richness, whereas in cancer patients loss of evenness was also found to contribute. An increase in median generation probability over the chemotherapy interval was observed in both cancer cohorts, suggesting that the repertoire was reconstituted through rebound thymic output. The authors noted that the repertoire data do not allow conclusions about immunological memory after chemotherapy. To examine immunoaging and T cell reconstitution after chemotherapy, the study profiled TCR beta repertoires in peripheral blood from healthy donors and cancer patients. Alongside some 96 healthy donors serving as a reference group, the cohort included 200 to 250 cancer patients, of whom more than 85 had hematological cancers and more than 110 had solid cancers. Processing of the TRB sequences was carried out with MiXCR versions 2.12 and 3.0.5. The repertoire metrics were Shannon diversity, evenness, clonality (defined as one minus evenness), and alpha-parameterized diversity profiles covering alpha 0 to 5. The IGoR algorithm was used to calculate generation probabilities for clones in the paired samples taken before and after chemotherapy.

What was sequenced was peripheral blood. This receptor was identified in a human donor in good health. This chain joins TRBV4-2 to TRBJ2-3; TCRdb's assignment of TRBD2 cannot be checked, as there is no DNA. The CDR3 sequence is CASSQGTGADTQYF.